This TCR beta chain was identified in a study of blood T cell repertoires in COVID-19. Study information: Italy, Spain and the United States were the sources of the convalescent and acute COVID-19 samples. Nucleic acid was either cDNA or gDNA, and it came from T cells, B-cell-depleted T cells, or PBMCs.

Enrolment of Seattle patients took place during active infection, and they were followed longitudinally. The authors' processing: Using reference gene primer amplification, nucleated cell counts were estimated. TCRdb keeps only in-frame clones here, not all; method: immunoSEQ multiplex PCR. For V, J and clone size, that table is used; D and trimming come from the DNA. The table has around 140,000 clones, around 84% seen once. The CDR3 runs to 14 residues. V lost 2 bases and J lost 3, with 7 bases in between. CDR1 and CDR2 from the germline V gene are SEHNR and FQNEAQ (reference sequence). The source of this sequence is a man aged 25 to 40 with COVID-19, enrolled during active disease. V gene TRBV7-9 combines with J gene TRBJ1-4; D remains ambiguous. The sample taken for sequencing was peripheral blood. In DNA form, the CDR3 reads TGTGCCAGCAGCTTAAGGCAGGCTAATGAAAAACTGTTTTTT. This encodes CASSLRQANEKLFF.